The 15 T cell receptor beta chains given below trace back to one sample, sequenced in a study of cytomegalovirus exposure and HLA in healthy donors. The PCR made use of 60 Vbeta and 13 Jbeta primers. Libraries were prepared by immunoSEQ multiplex PCR; TCRdb keeps only in-frame clonotypes and omits some of them. The table has over 150,000 clones, approximately 85% seen once. Material for sequencing was PBMCs. These receptors originate from a girl aged 2-10 years in good health and CMV-seropositive.

This rearrangement joins TRBV19 to TRBJ2-2; 10 nucleotides align to TRBD2. The CDR3 contains 18 residues. V shed 6 bases and J 1 base; nucleotides not matched to a gene: 11. Looked up from germline, CDR1 is LNHDA and CDR2 is SQIVND (reference sequence). The CDR3 coding sequence is TGTGCCAGTAGCGGCCACTTACTAGCGGGAAAGAACACCGGGGAGCTGTTTTTT. Translated: CASSGHLLAGKNTGELFF.

About this clone itself: Sequence at one end of the junction differs from germline and may be a read error. V and J are TRBV7-9 and TRBJ1-5, with 8 bases matching TRBD1. Germline V lookup: CDR1 SEHNR, CDR2 FQNEAQ (reference sequence). CDR3 size: 12 residues. The CDR3 is CSSSLDRGSKHF. The DNA for the CDR3 is TGTTCCAGCAGCCTCGACAGGGGTTCTAAGCATTTT.

The J gene is TRBJ2-3, the V gene TRBV15, with D unclear. The V gene's germline CDR1 is LNHNV and CDR2 YYDKDF (reference sequence). Trimming pared 3 bases from V and 2 bases from J, leaving 9 bases between. The CDR3 is made up of 14 amino acids. The CDR3 DNA reads TGTGCCACCAGCAGGGGCAAGGTCACAGATACGCAGTATTTT. This translates into CATSRGKVTDTQYF.

This clone was counted a single time. J is TRBJ2-5 and V is TRBV6-1; 10 bases agree with TRBD2. Trimming removed 1 base from V and 3 bases from J; junction bases left unmatched: 5. The CDR3 sequence is 16 residues long. CDR1 and CDR2 (germline): MNHNS, SASEGT. This CDR3 reads CASSEGSGRLEETQYF. DNA for the CDR3: TGTGCCAGCAGTGAAGGTAGCGGGAGGTTGGAAGAGACCCAGTACTTC.

The chain is built from TRBV7-3 and TRBJ1-1, with D perhaps matching TRBD1 (5 bases). The germline V and J ends were trimmed by 2 bases and 0 bases, with 7 bases remaining between them. Germline CDR1 is SGHTA and CDR2 is FQGTGA. The CDR3 extends over 14 amino acids. CDR3: CASSLGHMNTEAFF. The CDR3 nucleotides are TGTGCCAGCAGCTTAGGACACATGAACACTGAAGCTTTCTTT.

This clone was observed a handful of times. The genes are TRBV12-1 and TRBJ2-3; TRBD2 is the table's D call and was not checked against the DNA. TRBV12-1 is a pseudogene segment. The CDR3 is 13 residues long. The CDR3 DNA sequence: TGTGCCAGCAGCTTTAGGAGGCGGGATACGCAGTATTTT. Protein product: CASSFRRRDTQYF.

This clone was counted between two and nine times. The V and J genes are TRBV5-3 and TRBJ1-5; D is possibly TRBD1 (6 bases). TRBV5-3 is an ORF, with its function uncertain. V lost 0 bases and J lost 1, with 8 bases in between. This CDR3 is 15 amino acids long. The CDR3 here is CARSLDGQSNQPQHF. The CDR3 DNA is TGTGCCAGAAGCTTGGATGGACAGAGCAATCAGCCCCAGCATTTT.

The chain has TRBV7-9 and TRBJ2-6; 7 bases are shared with TRBD1. Per germline, CDR1 SEHNR and CDR2 FQNEAQ (reference sequence). CDR3 length equals 19 residues. The V gene end was trimmed by 1 base and the J gene end by 1 base; junction bases not matched to a gene: 10. Here the CDR3 reads CASSLGQGLSESGANVLTF. The CDR3 nucleotides read TGTGCCAGCAGCTTAGGACAGGGCTTGTCAGAGTCTGGGGCCAACGTCCTGACTTTC.

This clone appeared a single time. This CDR3 is also generated by other DNA sequences in the sample. This rearrangement joins TRBV6-4 to TRBJ2-1, with TRBD2 matching 11 bases. Per the germline V gene, CDR1 is MRHNA and CDR2 is SNTAGT. CDR3 length equals 15 residues. The V and J ends lost 5 bases and 5 bases, in that order; junction bases with no gene match: 5. The CDR3: CASSPGTSGDNEQFF. The CDR3 nucleotides read TGTGCCAGCAGTCCCGGGACTAGCGGAGACAATGAGCAGTTCTTC.

This clone appeared a single time. J is TRBJ1-5 and V is TRBV19; TRBD1 aligns across 8 bases. Germline assignment: CDR1 LNHDA and CDR2 SQIVND (reference sequence). After removal of 1 base from V and 5 bases from J, the junction contained 4 bases not matched to a gene. The length of the CDR3 is 15 residues. The CDR3, as DNA: TGTGCCAGTAGTATAGGGACAGGGTTGTATCAGCCCCAGCATTTT. This translates into CASSIGTGLYQPQHF. Variable domain in full (rest from reference TRBV19 and TRBJ1-5): DGGITQSPKYLFRKEGQNVTLSCEQNLNHDAMYWYRQDPGQGLRLIYYSQIVNDFQKGDIAEGYSVSREKKESFPLTVTSAQKNPTAFYLCASSIGTGLYQPQHFGDGTRLSIL.

The chain uses TRBV6-5 and TRBJ2-7; tentative D call: TRBD2 (5 bases). This CDR3 has 15 residues. The germline gives CDR1 MNHEY, CDR2 SVGAGI. The germline V and J ends were trimmed by 0 bases and 0 bases, with 9 bases remaining between them. CDR3 amino acids: CASSYSEGSSYEQYF. The CDR3 DNA follows: TGTGCCAGCAGTTACTCAGAAGGGAGCTCCTACGAGCAGTACTTC.

The V and J genes are TRBV30 and TRBJ2-2; no definite D call. Trimming stripped 2 bases from V and 7 bases from J, with 8 bases between. There are 12 residues in the CDR3. Germline CDR1 and CDR2: GTSNPN and SVGIG (reference sequence). The DNA for the CDR3 is TGTGCCTGGAGTCAACATCTCGGGGAGCTGTTTTTT. Translating gives CAWSQHLGELFF. Complete variable domain (other parts from reference TRBV30 and TRBJ2-2): SQTIHQWPATLVQPVGSPLSLECTVEGTSNPNLYWYRQAAGRGLQLLFYSVGIGQISSEVPQNLSASRPQDRQFILSSKKLLLSDSGFYLCAWSQHLGELFFGEGSRLTVL.

This chain joins TRBV5-1 and TRBJ2-2, with D tentatively TRBD2 (7 bases). CDR1 and CDR2 from the germline V gene are SGHRS and YFSETQ. V dropped 0 bases and J dropped 4 bases, with 13 bases sitting between them. The CDR3 extends over 16 amino acids. CDR3 nucleotide sequence: TGCGCCAGCAGCTTGGGGGGGGGCCTTGGCACCGGGGAGCTGTTTTTT. This codes for CASSLGGGLGTGELFF.

This clone showed up just once. The rearrangement links TRBV30 to TRBJ2-7, with 7 bases aligning to TRBD1. Trimming cost V 8 bases and J 3 bases; bases outside gene matches: 10. Germline V gene data show CDR1 as GTSNPN and CDR2 as SVGIG (reference sequence). This CDR3 has 13 residues. CDR3 sequence (DNA): TGTGCCGCCTCAGGACAGGTATTCTACGAGCAGTACTTC. Protein product: CAASGQVFYEQYF. Drawing the rest from reference TRBV30 and TRBJ2-7, the complete variable domain is SQTIHQWPATLVQPVGSPLSLECTVEGTSNPNLYWYRQAAGRGLQLLFYSVGIGQISSEVPQNLSASRPQDRQFILSSKKLLLSDSGFYLCAASGQVFYEQYFGPGTRLTVT.

This clone came up a few times. Other DNA sequences in the sample encode the same CDR3. This sequence joins TRBV2 and TRBJ2-5; D gene ambiguous. CDR3 length equals 11 residues. The V gene's germline CDR1 is SNHLY and CDR2 FYNNEI. Trimming took 4 bases from V and 3 from J, leaving 3 bases between them. The CDR3 here is CASSAEETQYF. In DNA form, the CDR3 reads TGTGCCAGCAGTGCGGAAGAGACCCAGTACTTC.